This T cell receptor beta chain was recorded in a study of cytomegalovirus exposure and HLA in healthy donors. Profiled with immunoSEQ multiplex PCR; TCRdb holds only in-frame clones, not every one. The sample shows roughly 100,000 clones, about 88% of them seen only once. Trimming removed 8 bases at V and 2 bases at J, with 15 bases between. The CDR3 has 14 residues. The germline CDR1 and CDR2 sequences are GTSNPN and SVGIG (reference sequence). Sequencing was carried out using PBMCs. This TCR derives from a woman younger than 30 in good health and CMV-seropositive. This rearrangement joins TRBV30 to TRBJ1-4, with D possibly being TRBD1 (5 bases). As DNA, the CDR3 is TGTGCCGGGCAGGGAGGGTCTACTAATGAAAAACTGTTTTTT. Translation: CAGQGGSTNEKLFF.